A single sample gave rise to the 20 T cell receptor beta chains below, sequenced in a study of blood T cell repertoires in COVID-19. Here immunoSEQ multiplex PCR was the method, and the copy in TCRdb shows in-frame clones only, minus some. This sample has some 88,000 clones; more than 75% occur once, and the top ten carry more than 14%. Material: peripheral blood. These TCRs come from a woman in her 70s with acute or convalescent COVID-19.

The rearrangement links TRBV11-3 to TRBJ2-7, with 7 bases lining up with TRBD2. The germline CDR1 and CDR2 sequences are SGHNT and YENEEA. The CDR3 has 12 residues. The V gene end was trimmed by 3 bases and the J gene end by 9 bases; junction bases not matched to a gene: 5. The CDR3 sequence is CASSLCPGGQYV. The CDR3 DNA is TGTGCCAGCAGCTTGTGTCCGGGGGGGCAGTACGTC.

This chain joins TRBV4-3 and TRBJ1-1, with TRBD1 matching over 8 bases. The V and J ends lost 5 bases and 5 bases, in that order; junction bases with no gene match: 10. The CDR3 extends over 15 amino acids. Germline loops: CDR1 LGHNA, CDR2 YSLEER. CDR3 region: CASSIGTGKGTEAFF. The CDR3, as DNA: TGCGCCAGCAGCATCGGGACAGGTAAAGGGACTGAAGCTTTCTTT.

The chain joins TRBV24-1 to TRBJ1-2, with a possible D match to TRBD1 (6 bases). Per germline, CDR1 KGHDR and CDR2 SFDVKD. The CDR3 is 15 amino acids. With 4 bases removed from V and 6 bases from J, the gap between germline ends came to 17 bases. For the CDR3, the DNA is TGTGCCACCAGTGACGCGACAGTCCGACAGGATGGCTACACCTTC. Its translation: CATSDATVRQDGYTF.

This rearrangement joins TRBV18 to TRBJ2-2; TRBD2 agrees at 7 bases. Germline lookup yields CDR1 KGHSH and CDR2 LQKENI. V trimming: 4 bases; J trimming: 5 bases; junction bases outside the gene matches: 10. The CDR3 covers 16 residues. The CDR3 is CASSRASGIGTGELFF. The CDR3 DNA follows: TGTGCCAGCTCACGGGCTAGCGGAATCGGAACCGGGGAGCTGTTTTTT.

V is TRBV10-3 and J is TRBJ2-1; 10 bases are shared with TRBD2. This CDR3 spans 15 amino acids. V lost 10 bases and J lost 1; bases outside the gene matches: 7. Germline values: CDR1 ENHRY, CDR2 SYGVKD. CDR3: CATTSGGVSYNEQFF. Here the CDR3 DNA reads TGTGCCACGACCAGCGGGGGGGTATCCTACAATGAGCAGTTCTTC.

The chain joins TRBV24-1 to TRBJ2-3, with TRBD2 identical over 8 bases. The CDR3 contains 16 residues. J lost 0 bases, V lost 4 bases, and 5 bases had no gene match. CDR1 is KGHDR and CDR2 is SFDVKD in the germline V gene. The CDR3 protein is CATSDGTRGSTDTQYF. Written as DNA, the CDR3 is TGTGCCACCAGTGACGGGACTAGAGGGAGCACAGATACGCAGTATTTT.

V and J are TRBV5-4 and TRBJ2-1; D is perhaps TRBD2 (6 bases). Trimming removed 2 bases from V and 8 bases from J, with 14 bases in between. Germline values: CDR1 SGHNT, CDR2 YYREEE (reference sequence). There are 14 residues in the CDR3. CDR3: CASSLLGGAHEQFF. The CDR3 coding sequence is TGTGCCAGCAGCTTATTAGGCGGGGCCCATGAGCAGTTCTTC.

This chain connects TRBV10-2 to TRBJ1-4; TRBD1 agrees at 12 bases. J was trimmed by 5 bases and V by 5 bases; bases with no gene match: 12. This CDR3 has 18 residues. CDR1 and CDR2 from the germline V gene are WSHSY and SAAADI. The CDR3 spells CASSYEGGQGAQNEKLFF. The CDR3 nucleotides are TGCGCCAGCAGTTACGAGGGGGGACAGGGGGCCCAAAATGAAAAACTGTTTTTT.

V and J are TRBV6-2 or TRBV6-3 and TRBJ2-3; 9 bases match TRBD2. The CDR3 runs 12 residues. The trim removed 3 bases at V and 14 bases at J, leaving 6 bases unmatched. Looked up from germline, CDR1 is MNHEY and CDR2 is SVGEGT. The CDR3 region has the DNA TGTGCCAGCAGTTATTCCGGGACTAGCCGGTATTTT. It specifies CASSYSGTSRYF.

The chain combines TRBV19 with TRBJ1-2, with 10 bases fitting TRBD1. In germline, CDR1 is LNHDA, CDR2 SQIVND (reference sequence). The CDR3 is 15 amino acids. The trim removed 0 bases at V and 8 bases at J, leaving 6 bases unmatched. The DNA of the CDR3 is TGTGCCAGTAGTATAGAGAGAGGGACAGGGGCGGGCTACACCTTC. It encodes CASSIERGTGAGYTF.

The chain recombines TRBV11-2 with TRBJ2-1; D is unresolved. CDR1 and CDR2 (germline): SGHAT, FQNNGV. Trimming pared 4 bases from V and 8 bases from J, leaving 21 bases between. The CDR3 is 16 residues long. The CDR3 sequence is CASSYSQNLRSHEQFF. In nucleotides, the CDR3 is TGTGCCAGCAGCTATTCACAGAATCTTAGGTCCCATGAGCAGTTCTTC.

Concerning this clone itself: Its ends do not fully match the called genes, so a read error is possible. The chain links TRBV2 to TRBJ2-5; TRBD2 aligns across 12 bases. CDR3 length: 13 amino acids. Germline V gene sequence: CDR1 SNHLY, CDR2 FYNNEI. CDR3 sequence (DNA): TGTGCCAGCAGGTCGTCTAGCGGGGGGGCCGGGAACTTC. Amino acids: CASRSSSGGAGNF.

The rearrangement joins TRBV28 to TRBJ1-1, with TRBD1 as a possible D gene (5 bases). V lost 6 bases, J lost 0 bases, and 20 bases lay in between. Germline-derived CDR1 and CDR2 are MDHEN and SYDVKM. This CDR3 comprises 17 residues. CDR3 DNA: TGTGCCAGCAGCCCTACGGGGGTACGGAGCATGAACACTGAAGCTTTCTTT. Translated, it gives CASSPTGVRSMNTEAFF.

V and J are TRBV23-1 and TRBJ2-7; D remains ambiguous. TRBV23-1 is sorted into the ORF group, with uncertain function. Trimming pared 0 bases from V and 3 bases from J, leaving 12 bases between. This CDR3 has 15 amino acids. This chain's CDR3 is CASSQSFVTRYEQYV. Written as DNA, the CDR3 is TGCGCCAGCAGTCAATCCTTTGTAACGCGCTACGAGCAGTACGTC.

The chain recombines TRBV5-6 with TRBJ2-7, with 14 nucleotides matching TRBD2. This CDR3 spans 15 amino acids. With V trimmed by 4 bases and J by 3 bases, 3 bases remained unmatched. Germline values: CDR1 SGHDT, CDR2 YYEEEE. CDR3 region: CASSPGLAGDYEQYV. The DNA for the CDR3 is TGTGCCAGCAGCCCGGGACTAGCGGGAGACTACGAGCAGTACGTC.

The chain uses TRBV6-5 and TRBJ1-2; 7 positions agree with TRBD1. The junction had 10 bases not matched to a gene; V was cut back by 5 bases and J by 4 bases. This CDR3 has 15 residues. Germline CDR1 and CDR2: MNHEY and SVGAGI. The CDR3 coding sequence is TGTGCCAGCAGTAGACAGGGAAGGGGGCCCTATGGCTACACCTTC. Amino acids: CASSRQGRGPYGYTF.

J is TRBJ1-2 and V is TRBV4-1, with 7 bases lining up with TRBD1. With V trimmed by 0 bases and J by 5 bases, 12 bases remained unmatched. This CDR3 spans 17 amino acids. Germline CDR1 is MGHRA and CDR2 is YSYEKL. This CDR3 reads CASSQDPRTGTRYGYTF. The CDR3 DNA follows: TGCGCCAGCAGCCAAGATCCTAGGACAGGCACCCGTTATGGCTACACCTTC.

This chain joins TRBV6-4 and TRBJ1-5; 8 nucleotides agree with TRBD1. The germline V gene encodes CDR1 MRHNA and CDR2 SNTAGT. Unmatched junction bases numbered 9, after V lost 8 bases and J lost 3 bases. The CDR3 is 15 residues long. CDR3 sequence reads: CASFIRQGSNQPQHF. In DNA form, the CDR3 reads TGTGCCAGCTTTATTCGACAGGGGTCCAATCAGCCCCAGCATTTT.

J is TRBJ2-3 and V is TRBV6-5; no clear D gene. The germline V and J ends were trimmed by 2 bases and 2 bases, with 11 bases remaining between them. CDR3 size: 15 residues. Germline CDR1 and CDR2: MNHEY and SVGAGI. For the CDR3, the DNA is TGTGCCAGCAGTTACGGCAGGTTACTCACAGATACGCAGTATTTT. Translating gives CASSYGRLLTDTQYF.

The chain employs TRBV3-1 (or the pseudogene TRBV3-2) and TRBJ1-6, with TRBD1 matching 10 bases. The trim removed 6 bases at V and 10 bases at J, leaving 9 bases unmatched. In germline, CDR1 is LGHDT, CDR2 YNNKEL (reference sequence). The CDR3 is 15 amino acids. Here the CDR3 reads CASRLGTGDQSPLHF. As DNA, the CDR3 is TGTGCCAGCAGACTAGGGACAGGGGACCAGTCACCCCTCCACTTT.